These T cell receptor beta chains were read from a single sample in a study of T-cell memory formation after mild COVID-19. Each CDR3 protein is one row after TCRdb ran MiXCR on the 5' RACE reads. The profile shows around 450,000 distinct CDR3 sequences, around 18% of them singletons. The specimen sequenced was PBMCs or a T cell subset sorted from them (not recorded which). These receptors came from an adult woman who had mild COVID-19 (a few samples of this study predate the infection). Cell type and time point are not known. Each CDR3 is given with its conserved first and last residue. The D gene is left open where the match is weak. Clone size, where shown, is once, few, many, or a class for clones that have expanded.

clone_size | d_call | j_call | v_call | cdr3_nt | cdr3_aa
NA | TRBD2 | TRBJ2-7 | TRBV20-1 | TGCAGTGCTCGTGGTAGCGGGAGGTCGAACTCCTACGAGCAGTACTTC | CSARGSGRSNSYEQYF
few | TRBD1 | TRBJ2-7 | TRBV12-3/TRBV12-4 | TGTGCCAGCAGCCGGGACAGGGGGAGGTACGAGCAGTACTTC | CASSRDRGRYEQYF
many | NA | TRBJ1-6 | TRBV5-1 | TGCGCCAGCAGCTTGGATCTGGGCCACAGCTCCTATAATTCACCCCTCCACTTT | CASSLDLGHSSYNSPLHF
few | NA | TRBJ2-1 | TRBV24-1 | TGTGCCACCCCTAGGAATGAGCAGTTCTTC | CATPRNEQFF
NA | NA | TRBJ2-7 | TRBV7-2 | TGTGCCAGCAGCTTAGCGGAGGGGGGATTCGGCGAGCAGTACTTC | CASSLAEGGFGEQYF
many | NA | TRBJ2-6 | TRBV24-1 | TGTGCCACGGAGGGACAGTCGAGCTCTGGGGCCAACGTCCTGACTTTC | CATEGQSSSGANVLTF
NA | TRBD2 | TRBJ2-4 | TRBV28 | TGTGCCAGCAGTTCCCGTGGCGGGACTAGCGGAAGGGGGGCCAAAAACATTCAGTACTTC | CASSSRGGTSGRGAKNIQYF
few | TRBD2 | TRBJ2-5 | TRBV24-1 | TGTGCCACCAGTGCCAGCGGGAGCGGGGCCACAAGGGAGACCCAGTACTTC | CATSASGSGATRETQYF
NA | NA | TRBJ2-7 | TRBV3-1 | TGTGCCAGCAGCCCTACTCTCTCCTACGAGCAGTACTTC | CASSPTLSYEQYF
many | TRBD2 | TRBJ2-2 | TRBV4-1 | TGCGCCAGCAGCACCGGGACTAGCGGGCCCGGGGAGCTGTTTTTT | CASSTGTSGPGELFF
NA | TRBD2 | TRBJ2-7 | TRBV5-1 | TGCGCCAGCGGTTTGCGGGAGATCGACGAGCAGTACTTC | CASGLREIDEQYF
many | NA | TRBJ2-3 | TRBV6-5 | TGTGCCAGCAGTTACTTAAGCACAGATACGCAGTATTTT | CASSYLSTDTQYF
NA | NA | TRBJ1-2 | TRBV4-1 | TGCGCCAGCAGCCGCCGGGAGAACTATGGCTACACCTTC | CASSRRENYGYTF
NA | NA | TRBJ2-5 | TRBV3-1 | TGTGCCAGCAGTCACAGAAGCGGGCAAGAGACCCAGTACTTC | CASSHRSGQETQYF
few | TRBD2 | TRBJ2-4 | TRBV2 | TGTGCCAGCTCGGGGGGCATTCAGTACTTC | CASSGGIQYF
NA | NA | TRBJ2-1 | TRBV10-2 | TGCGCCAGCAGTGAGCAGTATAATGAGCAGTTCTTC | CASSEQYNEQFF
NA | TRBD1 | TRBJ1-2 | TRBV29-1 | TGCAGCGTTGTGAAGGGGGCCGATTATGGCTACACCTTC | CSVVKGADYGYTF
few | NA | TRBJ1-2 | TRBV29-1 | TGCAGCGCCAATGGACGGCCCCGGGGCTACACCTTC | CSANGRPRGYTF
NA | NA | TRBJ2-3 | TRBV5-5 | TGTGCCAGCAGCTCCTGGGGGGCGAGCACAGATACGCAGTATTTT | CASSSWGASTDTQYF
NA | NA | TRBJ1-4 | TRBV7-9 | TGTGCCAGCAGCTTACGCGGGGGACTTGATGAAAAACTGTTTTTT | CASSLRGGLDEKLFF
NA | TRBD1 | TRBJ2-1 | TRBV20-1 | TGCAGTGCGCAAATCCAGGGGGCCTCCTACAATGAGCAGTTCTTC | CSAQIQGASYNEQFF
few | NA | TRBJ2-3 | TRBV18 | TGTGCCAGCTCACCAAGGGACGTCGGCACAGATACGCAGTATTTT | CASSPRDVGTDTQYF
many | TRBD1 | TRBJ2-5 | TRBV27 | TGTGCCAGCAGCTTATGGACAGGGGAGGAGACCCAGTACTTC | CASSLWTGEETQYF
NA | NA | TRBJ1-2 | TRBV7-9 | TGTGCCAGCAGCCGTATTGACCTAAATGGCTACACCTTC | CASSRIDLNGYTF
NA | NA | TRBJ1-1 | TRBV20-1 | TGCAGTGCTCCATTCAGGGGCACTGAAGCTTTCTTT | CSAPFRGTEAFF
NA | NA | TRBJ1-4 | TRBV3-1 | TGTGCCAGCAGCCAGGGCGACGGCGAAAAACTGTTTTTT | CASSQGDGEKLFF
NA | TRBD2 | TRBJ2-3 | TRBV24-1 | TGTGCCACCAGTGATTTGCTCCCGGGACTAGCGGGGGCCTTTAGCACAGATACGCAGTATTTT | CATSDLLPGLAGAFSTDTQYF
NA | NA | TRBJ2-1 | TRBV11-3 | TGTGCCAGCAGCCCCATTAAGGTCGGCTCCTACAATGAGCAGTTCTTC | CASSPIKVGSYNEQFF
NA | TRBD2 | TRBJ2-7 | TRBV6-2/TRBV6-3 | TGTGCCAGCAGTTACCCCCGGGGAGCGGGAGCCAGCGAGCAGTACTTC | CASSYPRGAGASEQYF
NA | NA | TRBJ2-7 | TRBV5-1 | TGCGCCAGCAGCTTGGGGGGCGCCTCCTACGAGCAGTACTTC | CASSLGGASYEQYF
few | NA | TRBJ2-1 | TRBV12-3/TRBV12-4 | TGTGCCAGCAGTTTGGGGCGGGGCTACAATGAGCAGTTCTTC | CASSLGRGYNEQFF
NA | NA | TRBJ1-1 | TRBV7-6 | TGTGCCAGCAGCTTAGCAACAGCACCCAGCTCGGGGGCTGAAGCTTTCTTT | CASSLATAPSSGAEAFF
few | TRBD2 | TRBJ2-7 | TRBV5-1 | TGCGCCAGCAGCTTGTCGGCGGGAGTCTACGAGCAGTACTTC | CASSLSAGVYEQYF
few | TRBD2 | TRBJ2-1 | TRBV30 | TGTGCCACTACTGCACTAGCGGGACATGAGCAGTTCTTC | CATTALAGHEQFF
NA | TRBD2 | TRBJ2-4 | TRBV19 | TGTGCCAGTAGACCCCCCTCAGCGGGAGCTGGGGGCATTCAGTACTTC | CASRPPSAGAGGIQYF
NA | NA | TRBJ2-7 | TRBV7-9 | TGTGCCAGCAGCTTACCAGGGTTCTACGAGCAGTACTTC | CASSLPGFYEQYF
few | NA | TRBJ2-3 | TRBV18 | TGTGCCAGCTCACCGAGCTACCTTAGCACAGATACGCAGTATTTT | CASSPSYLSTDTQYF
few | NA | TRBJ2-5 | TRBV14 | TGTGCCAGCAGCCAAGGATGGGGGGCCTACCAAGAGACCCAGTACTTC | CASSQGWGAYQETQYF
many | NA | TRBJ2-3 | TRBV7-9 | TGTGCCAGCAGCCCCGCAGATACGCAGTATTTT | CASSPADTQYF
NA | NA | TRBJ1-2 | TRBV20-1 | TGCAGTGCTAGGGATGGCTACACCTTC | CSARDGYTF
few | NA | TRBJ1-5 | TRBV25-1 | TGTGCCAGCAGTGAGGAGGGGGGGAATCAGCCCCAGCATTTT | CASSEEGGNQPQHF
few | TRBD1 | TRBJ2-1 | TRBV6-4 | TGTGCCAGCAGCGAGACAGGGCTCAATGAGCAGTTCTTC | CASSETGLNEQFF
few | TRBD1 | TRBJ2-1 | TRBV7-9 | TGTGCCAGCAGCTCCGGACAGGGAGCTACGAATGAGCAGTTCTTC | CASSSGQGATNEQFF
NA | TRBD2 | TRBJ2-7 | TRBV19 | TGTGCCAGTAGTATCTCTAGCGGGAGATACGAGCAGTACTTC | CASSISSGRYEQYF
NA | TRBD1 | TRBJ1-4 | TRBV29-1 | TGCAGCGTTGAAGATCCAGGGGGCGGTGAAAAACTGTTTTTT | CSVEDPGGGEKLFF
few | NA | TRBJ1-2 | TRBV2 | TGTGCCAGCAGTGAAACGAGCTATGGCTACACCTTC | CASSETSYGYTF
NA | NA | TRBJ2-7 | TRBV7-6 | TGTGCCAGCAGCCCCTCACGGACAGAGGACGAGCAGTACTTC | CASSPSRTEDEQYF
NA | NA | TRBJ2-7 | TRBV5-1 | TGCGCCAGCAGCGGATCTGACACCGACTCCTACGAGCAGTACTTC | CASSGSDTDSYEQYF
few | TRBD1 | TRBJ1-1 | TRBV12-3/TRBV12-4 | TGTGCCAGCAGCGCAAGGACAGGGGGCTTGGCTGAAGCTTTCTTT | CASSARTGGLAEAFF
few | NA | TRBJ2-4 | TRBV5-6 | TGTGCCAGCAGCGGAAGGTTGGGCAAAAACATTCAGTACTTC | CASSGRLGKNIQYF
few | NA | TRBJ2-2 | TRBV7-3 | TGTGCCAGCACCCTTATGGCGGGGTCGCGCACCGGGGAGCTGTTTTTT | CASTLMAGSRTGELFF